Detailed here is one TCR beta chain. V dropped 6 bases and J dropped 4 bases, with 16 bases sitting between them. CDR1 is SNHLY, CDR2 FYNNEI, per germline. CDR3 length: 14 residues. Measured with immunoSEQ multiplex PCR; TCRdb has only the in-frame clones, and not every one. This table has under 700,000 clones, 95% appearing once. The entry originates in a study of shared clonotypes between healthy human individuals. Selected positively for CCR7 and CD45RO-negative, naive CD8 cells excluded terminally differentiated effector memory CD45RA+ cells. The source material was naive CD8+ T cells sorted from blood. This sequence originates from a young woman in good health. V gene TRBV2 combines with J gene TRBJ2-7, with D possibly TRBD1 on 6 matching bases. The chain's CDR3 is CASRDVDRIYEQYF. Here the CDR3 DNA reads TGTGCCAGCAGGGACGTCGACAGGATATACGAGCAGTACTTC.